The rows below give T cell receptor beta chains drawn from one sample of a study of Ad26.COV2.S vaccination and SARS-CoV-2 variants. Here immunoSEQ multiplex PCR was the method, and the copy in TCRdb shows in-frame clones only, minus some. The data contain about 450,000 clones, roughly nine tenths of them singletons. Source: peripheral blood, taken in a trial of Ad26.COV2.S vaccine versus placebo. All receptors come from a person between 18 and 59 years old who received the Ad26.COV2.S COVID-19 vaccine or a placebo. CDR3s include the opening cysteine and the closing phenylalanine or tryptophan. D genes are given only for firm matches. The size entry is marked missing in some rows and otherwise reads once, few, many or a size class.

CDR3 length,D gene,V gene,clone size,J gene,CDR3 DNA,CDR3 protein
16,NA,TRBV18,NA,TRBJ2-2,TGTGCCAGCTCACCAGACATGCCGTCGAACACCGGGGAGCTGTTTTTT,CASSPDMPSNTGELFF
16,NA,TRBV28,NA,TRBJ1-6,TGTGCCAGCAGATACCGGAGGGCCGACTATAATTCACCCCTCCACTTT,CASRYRRADYNSPLHF
13,NA,TRBV5-1,NA,TRBJ1-4,TGCGCCAGCAGCTCAGGGACGGGGGAAAAACTGTTTTTT,CASSSGTGEKLFF
12,NA,TRBV23-1,once,TRBJ1-2,TGCGCCAGCAGACCTCACAAATATGGCTACACCTTC,CASRPHKYGYTF
12,NA,TRBV5-1,NA,TRBJ1-2,TGCGCCAGCAAGGAGGGGACTAGTGGCTACACCTTC,CASKEGTSGYTF
13,NA,TRBV5-4,NA,TRBJ1-1,TGTGCCAGCAGCCCGGGCCCACAGACTGAAGCTTTCTTT,CASSPGPQTEAFF
15,TRBD1,TRBV7-2,NA,TRBJ2-1,TGTGCCAGCAGCTTAGTGGGACAGCAGTCCAATGAGCAGTTCTTC,CASSLVGQQSNEQFF
17,NA,TRBV28,few,TRBJ1-5,TGTGCCAGCACCAAGGCCCTCGAGGTGGCCTACAATCAGCCCCAGCATTTT,CASTKALEVAYNQPQHF
16,NA,TRBV6-2/TRBV6-3,NA,TRBJ1-5,TGTGCCAGCAGCCTAAACCTCAACAGGGCGGGTCAGCCCCAGCATTTT,CASSLNLNRAGQPQHF
14,TRBD2,TRBV7-2,NA,TRBJ2-1,TGTGCCAGCAGCTTACTCCTAGCGGCAAATGAGCAGTTCTTC,CASSLLLAANEQFF
12,TRBD2,TRBV5-6,NA,TRBJ2-5,TGTGCCAGCAGGCTAGCGGCGGGGACCCAGTACTTC,CASRLAAGTQYF
13,NA,TRBV9,NA,TRBJ1-5,TGTGCCAGCAGCGAAGGGCTCGCAGAGCCCCAGCATTTT,CASSEGLAEPQHF
13,NA,TRBV7-2,NA,TRBJ1-1,TGTGCCAGCAGCTTAGACAGGGAAACTGAAGCTTTCTTT,CASSLDRETEAFF
10,NA,TRBV20-1,NA,TRBJ2-7,TGCAGTCCCTTTCAGGGCGAGCAGTACTTC,CSPFQGEQYF
14,TRBD2,TRBV29-1,NA,TRBJ2-5,TGCAGCGTTGAAGCGGGGGGTAAGACAGAGACCCAGTACTTC,CSVEAGGKTETQYF
19,NA,TRBV5-4,NA,TRBJ1-2,TGTGCCAGCAGCTTCACCCCAAACTCGGAGGCGACAGTTAACTATGGCTACACCTTC,CASSFTPNSEATVNYGYTF
18,TRBD1,TRBV6-1,NA,TRBJ1-2,TGTGCCAGCAGTGGGGACAGGGTTAGTTCTTTCCTCTACTATGGTTACACCTTC,CASSGDRVSSFLYYGYTF
15,TRBD2,TRBV28,NA,TRBJ2-2,TGTGCCAGCAGTTTATTAGCGGGGGACACCGGGGAGCTGTTTTTT,CASSLLAGDTGELFF
11,TRBD2,TRBV28,once,TRBJ2-7,TGTGCCAGCAGCATCGGACTAGATCGGTACTTC,CASSIGLDRYF
15,NA,TRBV5-1,NA,TRBJ1-4,TGCGCCAGCAGCCCCCGGGACCTGAGGAGTGAAAAACTGTTTTTT,CASSPRDLRSEKLFF
14,NA,TRBV6-5,few,TRBJ1-2,TGTGCCAGCAGAGAGACGGATGATTACTATGGCTACACCTTC,CASRETDDYYGYTF
16,NA,TRBV12-5,NA,TRBJ2-2,TGTGCTAGTGGTTTGTCCGCAGGGATAGGTCCCGGGGAGCTGTTTTTT,CASGLSAGIGPGELFF